Each of the 14 T cell receptor beta chains below was sequenced from the same sample in a study of Ad26.COV2.S vaccination and SARS-CoV-2 variants (dated by TCRdb to the early 2020s). The label giving this sample's treatment or condition can be read as: 15 to 20 received Ad26.COV2.S at low or high dose, single or two shots; roughly five received placebo; per-sample allocation not given. For vaccine and placebo recipients, repertoires were sequenced using samples collected on day 63 after the first injection. Library method: the immunoSEQ multiplex PCR assay. TCRdb took this table from immuneACCESS and kept in-frame rearrangements with V and J called. Such tables lack part of the clones; where checked against another copy, unresolved V genes explain under half of the gap, and the rest is unexplained. Here the sample has roughly 460,000 clones; roughly 87% occur a single time. The ten largest account for about 1.5% of the sample.

The sequencing here drew on peripheral blood, taken in a trial of Ad26.COV2.S vaccine versus placebo. The source of these receptors is a person between 18 and 65 years old who received the Ad26.COV2.S COVID-19 vaccine or a placebo.

The rearrangement uses TRBV7-8 and TRBJ2-5, with 8 bases that match TRBD1. Germline V gives CDR1 SGHVS, CDR2 FQNEAQ. This CDR3 region has 15 residues. V lost 0 bases to trimming and J lost 1 base; unmatched junction nucleotides: 1. In DNA, the CDR3 is TGTGCCAGCAGCTTAGCCGGGACAGGCCAAGAGACCCAGTACTTC. It is translated as CASSLAGTGQETQYF.

V gene TRBV2 combines with J gene TRBJ1-1; D may be TRBD1 (5 bases). Germline CDR1 reads SNHLY; CDR2 reads FYNNEI. CDR3 length: 11 amino acids. V shed 7 bases and J shed 5 bases, with 8 bases lying between them. CDR3 bases: TGTGCCAGCAAGACAGTAACTGAAGCTTTCTTT. Amino acid sequence: CASKTVTEAFF.

The chain uses TRBV2 and TRBJ2-5, with TRBD1 matching 10 bases. Trimming cost V 2 bases and J 5 bases; bases outside gene matches: 5. The CDR3 runs 15 residues. Germline V gene sequence: CDR1 SNHLY, CDR2 FYNNEI. The CDR3 bases are TGTGCCAGCAGTGAAAGGACAGGGGGAGGGGAGACCCAGTACTTC. As protein: CASSERTGGGETQYF.

This clone was seen more than once but under ten times. V usage is TRBV15 and J usage is TRBJ1-5, with D maybe TRBD1 (6 bases). Looked up from germline, CDR1 is LNHNV and CDR2 is YYDKDF (reference sequence). The CDR3 runs 15 residues. The V end lost 1 base, the J end lost 4 bases, and 11 bases lay between the germline ends. The CDR3 here is CATSRGGQLNQPQHF. CDR3 DNA sequence: TGTGCCACCAGCAGAGGGGGGCAGCTAAATCAGCCCCAGCATTTT.

The V and J genes are TRBV27 and TRBJ1-6, with 9 bases identical to TRBD1. This CDR3 region has 17 residues. V was pared by 6 bases and J by 1 base, with 7 bases of the junction left unmatched. The V gene's germline CDR1 is MNHEY and CDR2 SMNVEV (reference sequence). CDR3 DNA: TGTGCCAGCAGCTACAGGGGGCTGGGTTCCTATAATTCACCCCTCCACTTT. Translating gives CASSYRGLGSYNSPLHF.

This clone was seen just once. The rearrangement uses TRBV4-1 and TRBJ1-5, with 8 positions matching TRBD1. The germline gives CDR1 MGHRA, CDR2 YSYEKL. CDR3 length: 17 residues. The trim removed 2 bases at V and 6 bases at J, leaving 12 bases unmatched. The CDR3 sequence is CASSQYHGQGGSQPQHF. The CDR3 nucleotides read TGCGCCAGCAGCCAATACCATGGACAGGGTGGGAGTCAGCCCCAGCATTTT.

The J gene is TRBJ2-5, the V gene TRBV7-9, with 7 bases identical to TRBD2. The CDR3 is made up of 14 amino acids. The junction had 3 bases not matched to a gene; V was cut back by 3 bases and J by 2 bases. Looked up from germline, CDR1 is SEHNR and CDR2 is FQNEAQ (reference sequence). The CDR3 bases are TGTGCCAGCAGCTTCAGGACTAGACAAGAGACCCAGTACTTC. Translation gives CASSFRTRQETQYF.

The genes are TRBV6-5 and TRBJ1-1; 7 positions match TRBD1. Per germline, CDR1 MNHEY and CDR2 SVGAGI. Unmatched junction bases numbered 8, after V lost 7 bases and J lost 0 bases. The CDR3 length is 15 residues. This CDR3 reads CASKGAAGMNTEAFF. DNA of the CDR3: TGTGCCAGCAAGGGGGCAGCTGGGATGAACACTGAAGCTTTCTTT.

As concerns this clone: Other DNA sequences in the same sample also yield this CDR3. The chain couples TRBV18 to TRBJ1-2; 8 nucleotides match TRBD1. Looked up from germline, CDR1 is KGHSH and CDR2 is LQKENI. J lost 6 bases, V lost 3 bases, and 0 bases had no gene match. The CDR3 runs 12 residues. CDR3 DNA sequence: TGTGCCAGCTCACCGACAGGGGATGGCTACACCTTC. Amino acid sequence: CASSPTGDGYTF.

The V gene is TRBV30, the J gene TRBJ1-2; D unresolved. The CDR3 runs to 12 residues. The germline gives CDR1 GTSNPN, CDR2 SVGIG (reference sequence). Trimming removed 5 bases from V and 3 bases from J, with 10 bases in between. DNA of the CDR3: TGTGCCTGGTCCACACCCTACTATGGCTACACCTTC. This encodes CAWSTPYYGYTF.

V is TRBV7-2 and J is TRBJ2-7; 7 nucleotides match TRBD1. V lost 5 bases to trimming and J lost 1 base; unmatched junction nucleotides: 5. Looked up from germline, CDR1 is SGHTA and CDR2 is FQGNSA. The CDR3 is made up of 14 amino acids. Here the CDR3 reads CASSPWGQSYEQYF. The CDR3, as DNA: TGTGCCAGCAGCCCCTGGGGACAGTCCTACGAGCAGTACTTC.

The genes are TRBV28 and TRBJ1-3; D is perhaps TRBD1 (6 bases). The V end lost 7 bases, the J end lost 3 bases, and 16 bases lay between the germline ends. This CDR3 has 15 residues. Germline assignment: CDR1 MDHEN and CDR2 SYDVKM. CDR3 bases: TGTGCCAGCACGTTAGGGGGGAGTGGTGGAAACACCATATATTTT. Translation: CASTLGGSGGNTIYF. Using reference TRBV28 and TRBJ1-3 for the parts outside the CDR3, the full variable domain is DVKVTQSSRYLVKRTGEKVFLECVQDMDHENMFWYRQDPGLGLRLIYFSYDVKMKEKGDIPEGYSVSREKKERFSLILESASTNQTSMYLCASTLGGSGGNTIYFGEGSWLTVV.

The chain uses TRBV11-2 and TRBJ2-3, with 10 bases that match TRBD2. The CDR3 length is 15 residues. Trimming took 5 bases from V and 6 from J; bases not matched to a gene: 8. Germline CDR1 is SGHAT and CDR2 is FQNNGV. CDR3 region: CASSPGSGGLDTQYF. As DNA, the CDR3 is TGTGCCAGCAGCCCAGGTAGCGGGGGGTTGGATACGCAGTATTTT.

V is TRBV7-2 and J is TRBJ1-2; D might be TRBD1 (6 bases). V was trimmed by 5 bases and J by 5 bases, leaving 18 bases between them. Germline V gene sequence: CDR1 SGHTA, CDR2 FQGNSA. The CDR3 sequence is 15 residues long. The CDR3 sequence is CASSPSTGHTYGYTF. DNA for the CDR3: TGTGCCAGCAGCCCGAGCACGGGACATACATATGGCTACACCTTC.